This T cell receptor beta chain was identified during a study of identical twins. Germline values: CDR1 SGHAT, CDR2 FQNNGV. Deletions cut 4 bases from V and 6 bases from J, with 12 bases between. This CDR3 comprises 13 residues. Points on this clonotype: Its antigen remains unknown.

TCRdb analysed the 5' RACE reads with MiXCR anew, one entry per CDR3 protein. The sample includes some 590,000 distinct CDR3 sequences, over 8.5% of them seen just once. Study results and limitations: Alpha sequences that were out-of-frame and twin-shared showed an excess of low generation probability.

The sample also formed part of further work on yellow fever vaccine responses in identical twins.

Sequences were obtained from PBMCs. The sequence came from a woman between 18 and 29 years old in good health. The J gene is TRBJ1-2, the V gene TRBV11-2; tentative D call: TRBD1 (6 bases). In DNA form, the CDR3 reads TGTGCCAGCAGCTCGCTCTACAGGGATGGCTACACCTTC. Translated: CASSSLYRDGYTF.